The 29 T cell receptor beta chains below all came from one sample that was sequenced in a study of shared clonotypes between healthy human individuals. Assay used: immunoSEQ multiplex PCR; TCRdb lists only in-frame clones, some missing. The data show roughly 2.6 million clones, with around nine tenths seen just once and under 0.15% held by the top ten. The sample consisted of naive CD4+ T cells sorted from blood. As to subset: CD45RA+ positively selected. The receptors here all came from a man aged 18-30 years in good health.

This clone was seen once. The chain joins TRBV5-6 to TRBJ1-5, with D possibly matching TRBD1 (6 bases). The CDR3 consists of 14 residues. Germline CDR1 SGHDT, CDR2 YYEEEE. V lost 3 bases and J 2 bases, leaving 9 bases between the germline ends. The CDR3 spells CASSWGGGNQPQHF. CDR3 sequence (DNA): TGTGCCAGCAGCTGGGGGGGCGGCAATCAGCCCCAGCATTTT.

V is TRBV11-3 and J is TRBJ2-1; D not certain. The germline CDR1 and CDR2 sequences are SGHNT and YENEEA. The V end lost 4 bases, the J end lost 10 bases, and 8 bases lay between the germline ends. The CDR3 covers 11 residues. The CDR3 here is CASSSGQEQFF. The CDR3 nucleotides read TGTGCCAGCAGCTCCGGGCAAGAGCAGTTCTTC.

V usage is TRBV7-2 and J usage is TRBJ1-1; 9 bases align to TRBD1. The CDR3 spans 14 residues. Germline V gives CDR1 SGHTA, CDR2 FQGNSA. After removal of 7 bases from V and 1 base from J, the junction contained 4 bases not matched to a gene. Written as DNA, the CDR3 is TGTGCCAGCAACCGACAGGGGGGGAACACTGAAGCTTTCTTT. Its translation is CASNRQGGNTEAFF.

J is TRBJ2-7 and V is TRBV6-5, with 10 bases fitting TRBD1. The CDR3 loop spans 15 amino acids. V trimming: 7 bases; J trimming: 3 bases; junction bases outside the gene matches: 9. Germline-derived CDR1 and CDR2 are MNHEY and SVGAGI. The CDR3 loop reads CASTPGTGAIYEQYF. The CDR3, as DNA: TGTGCCAGCACCCCAGGGACAGGGGCCATCTACGAGCAGTACTTC.

The chain combines TRBV5-4 with TRBJ2-7; unclear D gene. Per germline, CDR1 SGHNT and CDR2 YYREEE (reference sequence). The CDR3 length is 15 residues. Trimming pared 4 bases from V and 0 bases from J, leaving 14 bases between. In DNA, the CDR3 is TGTGCCAGCAGCCCCGACCCCCTTCTCTCCTACGAGCAGTACTTC. Translation: CASSPDPLLSYEQYF. Full variable domain (missing parts from reference TRBV5-4 and TRBJ2-7): ETGVTQSPTHLIKTRGQQVTLRCSSQSGHNTVSWYQQALGQGPQFIFQYYREEENGRGNFPPRFSGLQFPNYSSELNVNALELDDSALYLCASSPDPLLSYEQYFGPGTRLTVT.

J is TRBJ1-1 and V is TRBV7-9; the match to TRBD1 covers 9 bases. V gave up 3 bases and J gave up 5 bases; unmatched junction bases: 7. The CDR3 length is 15 residues. Looked up from germline, CDR1 is SEHNR and CDR2 is FQNEAQ (reference sequence). The CDR3 region has the DNA TGTGCCAGCAGCTTTGGGGACAGGGTCTCAACTGAAGCTTTCTTT. Translating gives CASSFGDRVSTEAFF.

This chain joins TRBV7-9 and TRBJ2-5, with 7 bases matching TRBD2. Trimming at V came to 2 bases and at J to 5 bases, leaving 8 bases not matched to a gene. The CDR3 has 15 amino acids. Per germline, CDR1 SEHNR and CDR2 FQNEAQ (reference sequence). As DNA, the CDR3 is TGTGCCAGCAGCTTACCAGCGGGAAAGGTGGAGACCCAGTACTTC. Translating gives CASSLPAGKVETQYF.

The chain carries TRBV6-6 and TRBJ2-7; 10 bases map to TRBD1. CDR1 MNHNY and CDR2 SVGAGI come from the germline V gene (reference sequence). The CDR3 has 15 residues. V lost 2 bases to trimming and J lost 2 bases; unmatched junction nucleotides: 3. CDR3 sequence reads: CASSYRDRGAYEQYF. For the CDR3, the DNA is TGTGCCAGCAGTTACAGGGACAGGGGAGCCTACGAGCAGTACTTC.

The chain has TRBV9 and TRBJ2-6; tentative D call: TRBD1 (5 bases). Trimming cost V 5 bases and J 0 bases, with 15 bases left between them. Germline V CDR1 and CDR2: SGDLS, YYNGEE. The CDR3 contains 17 residues. The CDR3 sequence: CASRKTASPSGANVLTF. The CDR3 region has the DNA TGTGCCAGCAGGAAGACAGCCTCCCCCTCTGGGGCCAACGTCCTGACTTTC.

V usage is TRBV5-7 and J usage is TRBJ2-7; D is ambiguous. TRBV5-7 is annotated as an ORF whose role is uncertain. CDR3 length: 13 residues. The ends were cut back, 1 base at V and 3 bases at J, with 8 bases in the middle. CDR3 amino acids: CASSLRSFYEQYF. The CDR3 DNA is TGTGCCAGCAGCTTGAGGAGCTTCTACGAGCAGTACTTC.

The V and J genes are TRBV4-2 and TRBJ2-5; a weak D match, TRBD1 (5 bases). Germline V gene lookup returns CDR1 LGHNA and CDR2 YNFKEQ. This CDR3 comprises 15 residues. V was pared by 1 base and J by 0 bases, with 9 bases between. The CDR3 DNA reads TGTGCCAGCAGCCAAGTTGGGGCTAACCAAGAGACCCAGTACTTC. This encodes CASSQVGANQETQYF.

This clone has only one observation. This same CDR3 is encoded by further DNA sequences in the sample. J is TRBJ2-7 and V is TRBV7-2; 11 bases map to TRBD2. Germline CDR1 reads SGHTA; CDR2 reads FQGNSA. CDR3 length: 17 residues. Trimming cost V 3 bases and J 3 bases; bases outside gene matches: 10. This CDR3 is CASSLVAGTSGSYEQYF. DNA of the CDR3: TGTGCCAGCAGCTTGGTCGCCGGAACTAGCGGGAGCTACGAGCAGTACTTC.

Comments on this clone: This specimen includes other DNA sequences encoding the same CDR3. The chain carries TRBV6-5 and TRBJ1-2; D gene uncertain. CDR1 and CDR2 (germline): MNHEY, SVGAGI. The V end was cut by 6 bases, the J end by 2 bases, with 10 bases between. The CDR3 contains 13 residues. The CDR3 loop reads CASRPTLNYGYTF. In nucleotides, the CDR3 is TGTGCCAGCAGGCCGACTTTAAACTATGGCTACACCTTC.

The chain employs TRBV4-3 and TRBJ2-2; TRBD2 is a possible D gene (6 bases). V lost 0 bases to trimming and J lost 6 bases, with 14 bases between them. The CDR3 runs to 16 residues. Per germline, CDR1 LGHNA and CDR2 YSLEER. The CDR3 sequence: CASSQDLSGESGELFF. The CDR3 DNA reads as TGCGCCAGCAGCCAAGATTTATCGGGGGAATCCGGGGAGCTGTTTTTT.

The gene calls are TRBV5-1 and TRBJ2-7, with 11 bases matching TRBD2. CDR3 length: 16 amino acids. Trimming removed 4 bases from V and 2 bases from J; junction bases left unmatched: 8. Germline CDR1 and CDR2: SGHRS and YFSETQ. The CDR3 region has the DNA TGCGCCAGCAGCACCGGGACTAGCGGAGGACCCTACGAGCAGTACTTC. Its translation is CASSTGTSGGPYEQYF.

On this clone: A junction boundary mismatches the germline segment, possibly from a read error. This rearrangement joins TRBV7-7 to TRBJ2-2, with a weak D call TRBD2 (6 bases). The CDR3 covers 15 residues. The germline V gene has CDR1 SSHAT and CDR2 FNYEAQ (reference sequence). The CDR3 loop is CASSSGTSFSGELFF. The DNA of the CDR3 is TGTGCTAGCAGCTCCGGGACTTCTTTCTCCGGGGAGCTGTTTTTT.

V usage is TRBV6-5 and J usage is TRBJ1-1, with D unresolved. The CDR3 spans 14 residues. The V gene lost 6 bases and the J gene lost 6 bases, with 17 bases spanning the gap. The germline V gene has CDR1 MNHEY and CDR2 SVGAGI. For the CDR3, the DNA is TGTGCCAGCAGACCGCCCGCCGGGAGGGCTGAAGCTTTCTTT. Protein: CASRPPAGRAEAFF.

This sequence joins TRBV6-1 and TRBJ2-1, with 7 bases fitting TRBD1. The V segment lost 8 bases and the J segment 3 bases; nucleotides outside the gene matches: 10. The CDR3 has 15 amino acids. Germline lookup yields CDR1 MNHNS and CDR2 SASEGT. CDR3 region: CASQKTGIIYNEQFF. The CDR3, as DNA: TGTGCCAGCCAAAAGACAGGGATCATCTACAATGAGCAGTTCTTC.

The chain combines TRBV30 with TRBJ1-2, with TRBD1 matching 10 bases. Germline lookup yields CDR1 GTSNPN and CDR2 SVGIG (reference sequence). The CDR3 is 15 residues long. The junction had 4 bases not matched to a gene; V was cut back by 1 base and J by 2 bases. CDR3 protein: CAWSGQGAGNYGYTF. In DNA, the CDR3 is TGTGCCTGGAGTGGACAGGGGGCTGGGAACTATGGCTACACCTTC.

The J gene is TRBJ1-6, the V gene TRBV28; 8 bases agree with TRBD1. The junction had 11 bases not matched to a gene; V was cut back by 6 bases and J by 7 bases. CDR3 length: 16 amino acids. Germline CDR1 reads MDHEN; CDR2 reads SYDVKM. CDR3 sequence: CASSSRAGTGNSPLHF. The CDR3 nucleotides are TGTGCCAGCAGCTCTAGGGCTGGGACAGGAAATTCACCCCTCCACTTT.

The chain employs TRBV30 and TRBJ2-5; TRBD2 is a possible D gene (5 bases). V lost 2 bases, J lost 7 bases, and 17 bases lay in between. Germline assignment: CDR1 GTSNPN and CDR2 SVGIG (reference sequence). The CDR3 has 14 amino acids. The CDR3 is CAWSIGGSLGTQYF. CDR3 in DNA: TGTGCCTGGAGTATTGGAGGTAGCCTTGGGACCCAGTACTTC.

This clone was seen once. The chain combines TRBV6-5 with TRBJ1-2; 10 bases align to TRBD1. The CDR3 extends over 13 amino acids. Losses at the gene ends were 7 bases for V and 8 bases for J; bases not matched to a gene: 7. The germline CDR1 and CDR2 sequences are MNHEY and SVGAGI. The CDR3 DNA sequence: TGTGCCAGCACTACCGGGACAGGGGTCGGCTACACCTTC. Protein product: CASTTGTGVGYTF.

J is TRBJ1-2 and V is TRBV5-4; D may be TRBD1 (6 bases). The CDR3 contains 15 residues. The germline V and J ends were trimmed by 5 bases and 2 bases, with 16 bases remaining between them. The germline V gene encodes CDR1 SGHNT and CDR2 YYREEE (reference sequence). The CDR3 DNA follows: TGTGCCAGCAGGGCGGAGGGACACTCAAACTATGGCTACACCTTC. Translating gives CASRAEGHSNYGYTF.

The J gene is TRBJ2-7, the V gene TRBV6-5, with TRBD1 identical over 8 bases. Germline V lookup: CDR1 MNHEY, CDR2 SVGAGI. CDR3 length: 15 residues. Trimming took 6 bases from V and 4 from J; bases not matched to a gene: 11. For the CDR3, the DNA is TGTGCCAGCAGCCCGACAGGGGCCGGGGAGTACGAGCAGTACTTC. Amino acid sequence: CASSPTGAGEYEQYF.

The chain joins TRBV5-6 to TRBJ1-3; D gene unclear. This CDR3 region has 14 residues. CDR1 and CDR2 from the germline V gene are SGHDT and YYEEEE. With 2 bases removed from V and 3 bases from J, the gap between germline ends came to 9 bases. The CDR3 protein is CASSFLRDGNTIYF. The CDR3 DNA reads TGTGCCAGCAGCTTTCTTAGGGATGGAAACACCATATATTTT. The full variable domain, in which reference TRBV5-6 and TRBJ1-3 provide the parts outside the CDR3, is DAGVTQSPTHLIKTRGQQVTLRCSPKSGHDTVSWYQQALGQGPQFIFQYYEEEERQRGNFPDRFSGHQFPNYSSELNVNALLLGDSALYLCASSFLRDGNTIYFGEGSWLTVV.

The gene calls are TRBV6-1 and TRBJ1-3; D gene uncertain. Germline V gives CDR1 MNHNS, CDR2 SASEGT. V shed 7 bases and J shed 0 bases, with 10 bases lying between them. This CDR3 is 14 amino acids long. The DNA for the CDR3 is TGTGCCAGCACTAGGGTAACCTCTGGAAACACCATATATTTT. Its translation: CASTRVTSGNTIYF.

This chain connects TRBV5-1 to TRBJ2-5; TRBD2 might be the D (6 bases). The CDR3 is 16 amino acids. V was clipped by 0 bases and J by 2 bases, with 14 bases between them. CDR1 is SGHRS, CDR2 YFSETQ, per germline. The CDR3 sequence is CASSLVAGTPQETQYF. CDR3 DNA: TGCGCCAGCAGCTTGGTTGCGGGGACTCCGCAAGAGACCCAGTACTTC.

The chain is built from TRBV7-9 and TRBJ1-3; D might be TRBD1 (6 bases). Trimming took 0 bases from V and 4 from J, leaving 13 bases between them. CDR3 length equals 16 residues. CDR1 and CDR2 from the germline V gene are SEHNR and FQNEAQ (reference sequence). The CDR3 DNA reads as TGTGCCAGCAGCTTAGCGCAGGGGCCGGGCGGAAACACCATATATTTT. The encoded protein is CASSLAQGPGGNTIYF.

The V call is TRBV5-6, the J call TRBJ2-3; TRBD2 might be the D (5 bases). Trimming cost V 0 bases and J 2 bases, with 13 bases left between them. CDR1 is SGHDT and CDR2 is YYEEEE in the germline V gene. This CDR3 has 16 amino acids. This CDR3 is CASSLGPRGLTDTQYF. The CDR3 nucleotides read TGTGCCAGCAGCTTGGGGCCAAGAGGGCTCACAGATACGCAGTATTTT. Filled out from reference TRBV5-6 and TRBJ2-3, the complete variable domain reads DAGVTQSPTHLIKTRGQQVTLRCSPKSGHDTVSWYQQALGQGPQFIFQYYEEEERQRGNFPDRFSGHQFPNYSSELNVNALLLGDSALYLCASSLGPRGLTDTQYFGPGTRLTVL.